This entry is about one T cell receptor (beta chain). Its specificity is not known. Data came from immunoSEQ multiplex PCR; TCRdb stores just in-frame clones and leaves some out. The sample lists under 200,000 clones; around 96% were seen once. This sample is drawn from a study of cytomegalovirus exposure and HLA in healthy donors. General study points: The study put about 180 TCR beta chains on its list as cytomegalovirus-associated.

V dropped 0 bases and J dropped 13 bases, with 10 bases sitting between them. The CDR3 is made up of 13 amino acids. Germline V gives CDR1 MNHNS, CDR2 SASEGT. Sequenced material: PBMCs. The TCR comes from a woman aged 18-30 years in good health and CMV-seronegative. The V call is TRBV6-1, the J call TRBJ1-6; D is unclear. The CDR3, as DNA: TGTGCCAGCAGTGAAGCCTTTTTAGCCCCCCTCCACTTT. Translation gives CASSEAFLAPLHF.